These T cell receptor beta chains were read from a single sample in a study of response to subunit inactivated influenza vaccine. From the RT-PCR reads, TCRdb called clonotypes with MiXCR, one entry per CDR3 protein. The sample gives a few hundred thousand distinct CDR3 sequences, 13% to 15% of which show up once; over 8.5% is in the top ten. The sequencing used PBMCs from blood, collected 11 to 12 days after vaccination. The origin of the receptors is a man in his fifties or sixties who received an inactivated influenza vaccine. CDR3s include the opening cysteine and the closing phenylalanine or tryptophan. The D gene is left open where the match is weak. Rows give clone size only sometimes, using once, few, many, or a class for an expanded clone.

v_call: TRBV7-9
clone_size: few
j_call: TRBJ2-7
d_call: NA
cdr3_nt: TGTGCCAGCAGCTTAGACGGATTTGTGGGCGAGCAGTACTTC
cdr3_aa: CASSLDGFVGEQYF

v_call: TRBV11-2
clone_size: NA
j_call: TRBJ2-7
d_call: TRBD2
cdr3_nt: TGTGCCAGCAGCTCGACTAGCGGGTGGTACGAGCAGTACTTC
cdr3_aa: CASSSTSGWYEQYF

v_call: TRBV2
clone_size: NA
j_call: TRBJ2-7
d_call: TRBD1
cdr3_nt: TGTGCCAGCAGTGCAGACCGGGACAGGGGGCTCTACGAGCAGTACTTC
cdr3_aa: CASSADRDRGLYEQYF

v_call: TRBV4-1
clone_size: many
j_call: TRBJ2-3
d_call: NA
cdr3_nt: TGCGCCAGCAGCCGGATAATGCCAGGTGCAGATACGCAGTATTTT
cdr3_aa: CASSRIMPGADTQYF

v_call: TRBV7-2
clone_size: many
j_call: TRBJ2-7
d_call: NA
cdr3_nt: TGTGCCAGCAGCTTAAGCTTGTCCTACGAGCAGTACTTC
cdr3_aa: CASSLSLSYEQYF

v_call: TRBV18
clone_size: few
j_call: TRBJ2-7
d_call: NA
cdr3_nt: TGTGCCAGCTCACCAAGCCTCTCCGAGCAGTACTTC
cdr3_aa: CASSPSLSEQYF

v_call: TRBV18
clone_size: NA
j_call: TRBJ2-2
d_call: NA
cdr3_nt: TGTGCCAGCTCACCTCCGACAGGAGGAGCGAACACCGGGGAGCTGTTTTTT
cdr3_aa: CASSPPTGGANTGELFF

v_call: TRBV11-2
clone_size: NA
j_call: TRBJ2-5
d_call: NA
cdr3_nt: TGTGCCAGCAGCTCGGGACTGCGCGAAGAGACCCAGTACTTC
cdr3_aa: CASSSGLREETQYF

v_call: TRBV5-1
clone_size: few
j_call: TRBJ2-7
d_call: NA
cdr3_nt: TGCGCCAGCACCGGGACGGATTACGAGCAGTACTTC
cdr3_aa: CASTGTDYEQYF

v_call: TRBV20-1
clone_size: many
j_call: TRBJ2-7
d_call: TRBD1
cdr3_nt: TGCAGTGCTACGGGACAGGGGGTTTACGAGCAGTACTTC
cdr3_aa: CSATGQGVYEQYF

v_call: TRBV29-1
clone_size: many
j_call: TRBJ2-1
d_call: TRBD2
cdr3_nt: TGCAGCGTCCGGACTAGCGGGGGGGCGGCTGAGCAGTTCTTC
cdr3_aa: CSVRTSGGAAEQFF

v_call: TRBV9
clone_size: NA
j_call: TRBJ2-1
d_call: TRBD2
cdr3_nt: TGTGCCAGCAGCCCAACCGGGACTAGCGGGGCTAATGAGCAGTTCTTC
cdr3_aa: CASSPTGTSGANEQFF

v_call: TRBV12-3/TRBV12-4
clone_size: many
j_call: TRBJ2-2
d_call: NA
cdr3_nt: TGTGCCAGCAGTCTTACAGTGAACACCGGGGAGCTGTTTTTT
cdr3_aa: CASSLTVNTGELFF

v_call: TRBV20-1
clone_size: NA
j_call: TRBJ1-1
d_call: NA
cdr3_nt: TGCAGTGCTACCAGACCAACAGGGTTAGATGAAGCTTTCTTT
cdr3_aa: CSATRPTGLDEAFF

v_call: TRBV6-2/TRBV6-3
clone_size: many
j_call: TRBJ2-3
d_call: TRBD2
cdr3_nt: TGTGCCAGCATCACCGGACTAGCGGGAGCGACAGATACGCAGTATTTT
cdr3_aa: CASITGLAGATDTQYF

v_call: TRBV4-2
clone_size: NA
j_call: TRBJ2-7
d_call: NA
cdr3_nt: TGTGCCAGCAGCCAAGTGACTAGGGTTTCCTACGAGCAGTACTTC
cdr3_aa: CASSQVTRVSYEQYF

v_call: TRBV9
clone_size: NA
j_call: TRBJ2-1
d_call: TRBD2
cdr3_nt: TGTGCCAGCAGCGGGCGGACTAGCGGGAGAGCCAATGAGCAGTTCTTC
cdr3_aa: CASSGRTSGRANEQFF

v_call: TRBV4-1
clone_size: NA
j_call: TRBJ1-5
d_call: NA
cdr3_nt: TGCGCCAGCAGCCGAACCAGGGGACCCAATCAGCCCCAGCATTTT
cdr3_aa: CASSRTRGPNQPQHF

v_call: TRBV29-1
clone_size: NA
j_call: TRBJ2-7
d_call: NA
cdr3_nt: TGCAGCGCCGCCCGATCCTACGAGCAGTACTTC
cdr3_aa: CSAARSYEQYF

v_call: TRBV6-2/TRBV6-3
clone_size: few
j_call: TRBJ1-5
d_call: TRBD1
cdr3_nt: TGTGCCAGCAGTTACTCCACGACAGGGAGGCATCAGCCCCAGCATTTT
cdr3_aa: CASSYSTTGRHQPQHF

v_call: TRBV11-2
clone_size: few
j_call: TRBJ2-5
d_call: TRBD1
cdr3_nt: TGTGCCAGCAGCTTACAACTAACAGGGGGCGCTTGGTTGGAGACCCAGTACTTC
cdr3_aa: CASSLQLTGGAWLETQYF

v_call: TRBV7-2
clone_size: few
j_call: TRBJ2-3
d_call: NA
cdr3_nt: TGTGCCAGCAGCTGGGGTGTGCTACAAACAGATACGCAGTATTTT
cdr3_aa: CASSWGVLQTDTQYF

v_call: TRBV3-1
clone_size: many
j_call: TRBJ1-2
d_call: TRBD1
cdr3_nt: TGTGCCAGCAGCCCACTACGGACAGGGGGGAACGGCTACACCTTC
cdr3_aa: CASSPLRTGGNGYTF

v_call: TRBV12-3/TRBV12-4
clone_size: NA
j_call: TRBJ2-7
d_call: NA
cdr3_nt: TGTGCCAGCAGTTTAGAGGCCACCTTACGGCAGTACTTC
cdr3_aa: CASSLEATLRQYF

v_call: TRBV11-1
clone_size: many
j_call: TRBJ2-7
d_call: TRBD1
cdr3_nt: TGTGCCAGCAGCTCGCCACCAGACAGGGGTAGTAATAGCTACGAGCAGTACTTC
cdr3_aa: CASSSPPDRGSNSYEQYF

v_call: TRBV19
clone_size: NA
j_call: TRBJ2-6
d_call: NA
cdr3_nt: TGTGCCAGTAGTGCGGGGTCGAACTCTGGGGCCAACGTCCTGACTTTC
cdr3_aa: CASSAGSNSGANVLTF

v_call: TRBV12-3/TRBV12-4
clone_size: NA
j_call: TRBJ1-3
d_call: NA
cdr3_nt: TGTGCCAGCAGTACCCCCGGCAGCTCTGGAAACACCATATATTTT
cdr3_aa: CASSTPGSSGNTIYF

v_call: TRBV7-9
clone_size: few
j_call: TRBJ1-5
d_call: NA
cdr3_nt: TGTGCCAGCAGCCCCGTTTGGGCAGGGTTCCCTCAGCCCCAGCATTTT
cdr3_aa: CASSPVWAGFPQPQHF

v_call: TRBV7-9
clone_size: NA
j_call: TRBJ1-2
d_call: NA
cdr3_nt: TGTGCCAGCAGCTTAGACAGCGGAATTGGCTACACCTTC
cdr3_aa: CASSLDSGIGYTF

v_call: TRBV2
clone_size: few
j_call: TRBJ2-1
d_call: NA
cdr3_nt: TGTGCCAGCAGTGTGGTAACAGGGAACAATGAGCAGTTCTTC
cdr3_aa: CASSVVTGNNEQFF

v_call: TRBV20-1
clone_size: NA
j_call: TRBJ1-6
d_call: NA
cdr3_nt: TGCAGTGCTAGTAGGGAGGGCTGGGATAATTCACCCCTCCACTTT
cdr3_aa: CSASREGWDNSPLHF

v_call: TRBV2
clone_size: many
j_call: TRBJ2-7
d_call: TRBD1
cdr3_nt: TGTGCCAGCAGCAGATCGACAGGGAACTCCTACGAGCAGTACTTC
cdr3_aa: CASSRSTGNSYEQYF

v_call: TRBV3-1
clone_size: few
j_call: TRBJ2-7
d_call: NA
cdr3_nt: TGTGCCAGCAGCCAAGTGCCCAATGGGGGCGAGCAGTACTTC
cdr3_aa: CASSQVPNGGEQYF

v_call: TRBV4-1
clone_size: NA
j_call: TRBJ1-4
d_call: TRBD1
cdr3_nt: TGCGCCAGCACCATCTCCCCGGCGTCGACAGGGAATGAAAAACTGTTTTTT
cdr3_aa: CASTISPASTGNEKLFF

v_call: TRBV6-2/TRBV6-3
clone_size: few
j_call: TRBJ2-1
d_call: NA
cdr3_nt: TGTGCCAGCATGGTCAGACAGGAAGCTTATGAGCAGTTCTTC
cdr3_aa: CASMVRQEAYEQFF

v_call: TRBV7-8
clone_size: NA
j_call: TRBJ2-1
d_call: NA
cdr3_nt: TGTGCCAGCACCATCGGGGCAGGCACCTACAATGAGCAGTTCTTC
cdr3_aa: CASTIGAGTYNEQFF

v_call: TRBV10-3
clone_size: NA
j_call: TRBJ2-5
d_call: NA
cdr3_nt: TGTGCCAGCGGAGCGGCCGAGACCCAGTACTTC
cdr3_aa: CASGAAETQYF

v_call: TRBV6-2/TRBV6-3
clone_size: NA
j_call: TRBJ2-2
d_call: NA
cdr3_nt: TGTGCCAGCAGTTATCGACTCGAACGCGGGGAGCTGTTTTTT
cdr3_aa: CASSYRLERGELFF

v_call: TRBV12-3/TRBV12-4
clone_size: few
j_call: TRBJ2-3
d_call: NA
cdr3_nt: TGTGCCAGCAGTTCGGACCGACCCCGCACAGATACGCAGTATTTT
cdr3_aa: CASSSDRPRTDTQYF

v_call: TRBV25-1
clone_size: NA
j_call: TRBJ2-7
d_call: TRBD2
cdr3_nt: TGTGCCAGCAGAGCCGGGACTAGCGTGTACGAGCAGTACTTC
cdr3_aa: CASRAGTSVYEQYF

v_call: TRBV6-2/TRBV6-3
clone_size: NA
j_call: TRBJ1-2
d_call: NA
cdr3_nt: TGTGCCAGCAGTTACAACCCTAGCTACTATGGCTACACCTTC
cdr3_aa: CASSYNPSYYGYTF

v_call: TRBV5-1
clone_size: NA
j_call: TRBJ2-2
d_call: TRBD2
cdr3_nt: TGCGCCAGCAGCCAAGCGGGGGGGCCCAACGGGGAGCTGTTTTTT
cdr3_aa: CASSQAGGPNGELFF

v_call: TRBV24-1
clone_size: few
j_call: TRBJ2-3
d_call: TRBD1
cdr3_nt: TGTGCCACCAGTGGGATCTCTCGACAGGGGGCGCGCACAGATACGCAGTATTTT
cdr3_aa: CATSGISRQGARTDTQYF

v_call: TRBV24-1
clone_size: NA
j_call: TRBJ2-3
d_call: NA
cdr3_nt: TGTGCCACCAGTGATTCACTCGATCGGAGGGCCGGGACAGATACGCAGTATTTT
cdr3_aa: CATSDSLDRRAGTDTQYF

v_call: TRBV30
clone_size: few
j_call: TRBJ2-1
d_call: TRBD2
cdr3_nt: TGTGCCTGGAGTTATAGCGGGGGGGCTTACAATGAGCAGTTCTTC
cdr3_aa: CAWSYSGGAYNEQFF

v_call: TRBV5-1
clone_size: NA
j_call: TRBJ2-1
d_call: NA
cdr3_nt: TGCGCCAGCAGCTTGGAGGGACCCAATGAGCAGTTCTTC
cdr3_aa: CASSLEGPNEQFF

v_call: TRBV28
clone_size: NA
j_call: TRBJ2-3
d_call: NA
cdr3_nt: TGTGCCAGCAGTTTGCCGTGGAGCACAGATACGCAGTATTTT
cdr3_aa: CASSLPWSTDTQYF